This T cell receptor beta chain was sequenced in a study of blood T cell repertoires in COVID-19. Study information: There were acute and convalescent COVID-19 samples, and they came from the United States, Italy and Spain. Sources were T cells, B-cell-depleted T cells, or PBMCs; the material itself was cDNA or gDNA.

Methods used by the authors: Estimation of nucleated cell counts was performed using reference gene primer amplification. Generated by immunoSEQ multiplex PCR, the TCRdb table keeps only in-frame clones and is missing some. From that table come the V and J calls and clone size; the DNA was used to work out D and trimming. The profile shows under 200,000 clones, 83% of them singletons. The germline V gene has CDR1 LGHNA and CDR2 YSLEER. Trimming took 1 base from V and 7 from J, leaving 7 bases between them. The CDR3 extends over 13 amino acids. What was sequenced was peripheral blood. The clonotype was recovered from a human donor in a cohort sampled during active COVID-19. The genes are TRBV4-3 and TRBJ1-4; D is undetermined. The CDR3 sequence is CASSQGGREKLFF. The CDR3 DNA is TGCGCCAGCAGCCAAGGCGGTCGTGAAAAACTGTTTTTT.